A single sample gave rise to the 28 T cell receptor beta chains below, sequenced in a study of cytomegalovirus exposure and HLA in healthy donors. TCRdb's table, derived via immunoSEQ multiplex PCR, lists solely in-frame clones and lacks some. Among approximately 88,000 clones listed, approximately 96% were seen once. Sequencing was performed on PBMCs. The origin of the receptors is a woman aged 18-29 years in good health and CMV-seronegative.

This chain uses TRBV5-1 with TRBJ2-5; TRBD1 matches 9 bases. V was pared by 0 bases and J by 5 bases, with 5 bases of the junction left unmatched. The CDR3 is 15 residues long. Germline CDR1 SGHRS, CDR2 YFSETQ. CDR3 region: CASSLAGTGKETQYF. CDR3 in DNA: TGCGCCAGCAGCTTGGCGGGGACAGGGAAGGAGACCCAGTACTTC.

The chain couples TRBV7-2 to TRBJ2-4, with TRBD2 matching over 7 bases. The V and J ends lost 0 bases and 0 bases, in that order; junction bases with no gene match: 5. There are 17 residues in the CDR3. Germline CDR1 reads SGHTA; CDR2 reads FQGNSA. The chain's CDR3 is CASSLAPSGVAKNIQYF. DNA of the CDR3: TGTGCCAGCAGCTTAGCCCCTAGCGGAGTAGCCAAAAACATTCAGTACTTC.

The chain links TRBV28 to TRBJ1-1, with D possibly matching TRBD1 (5 bases). With 8 bases removed from V and 9 bases from J, the gap between germline ends came to 19 bases. Germline CDR1 reads MDHEN; CDR2 reads SYDVKM. The CDR3 length is 13 residues. The CDR3: CASSRNRQFQAFF. DNA of the CDR3: TGTGCCAGCTCCCGTAACCGACAGTTCCAAGCTTTCTTT.

The chain joins TRBV6-5 to TRBJ1-2; 7 bases agree with TRBD1. The CDR3 loop spans 15 amino acids. Germline CDR1 and CDR2: MNHEY and SVGAGI. The junction had 5 bases not matched to a gene; V was cut back by 0 bases and J by 4 bases. CDR3 nucleotide sequence: TGTGCCAGCAGTTACTCGACGGGACAGATCTATGGCTACACCTTC. Residues: CASSYSTGQIYGYTF.

This chain links TRBV7-2 with TRBJ2-7; 7 nucleotides line up with TRBD2. CDR3 length equals 13 residues. Trimming cost V 2 bases and J 3 bases; bases outside gene matches: 1. Per the germline V gene, CDR1 is SGHTA and CDR2 is FQGNSA. The CDR3 sequence is CASSLSGIYEQYF. The CDR3 region has the DNA TGTGCCAGCAGCTTAAGCGGGATCTACGAGCAGTACTTC.

The chain has TRBV5-1 and TRBJ1-1; D unclear. The CDR3 totals 15 residues. V lost 0 bases and J 0 bases, leaving 9 bases between the germline ends. Germline V lookup: CDR1 SGHRS, CDR2 YFSETQ. CDR3 bases: TGCGCCAGCAGCTTGGTTTCGGGTCTGAACACTGAAGCTTTCTTT. The encoded protein is CASSLVSGLNTEAFF.

The chain has TRBV4-2 and TRBJ2-1; 10 bases map to TRBD2. The J segment lost 7 bases and the V segment lost 0 bases, leaving 9 bases of the junction unmatched. Germline-derived CDR1 and CDR2 are LGHNA and YNFKEQ. The CDR3 is 17 amino acids. The chain's CDR3 is CASSQDILAGEGNEQFF. CDR3 DNA: TGTGCCAGCAGCCAAGATATCCTAGCGGGAGAGGGGAATGAGCAGTTCTTC.

This rearrangement joins TRBV30 to TRBJ2-3; the match to TRBD1 covers 11 bases. The CDR3 contains 16 residues. After removal of 3 bases from V and 4 bases from J, the junction contained 9 bases not matched to a gene. Germline values: CDR1 GTSNPN, CDR2 SVGIG (reference sequence). CDR3 DNA: TGTGCCTGGAGCCTCGGGACAGGGGGTCAGGCAGATACGCAGTATTTT. It codes for CAWSLGTGGQADTQYF.

This chain uses TRBV11-2 with TRBJ1-3, with 7 bases matching TRBD1. This CDR3 has 15 amino acids. Trimming took 4 bases from V and 2 from J; bases not matched to a gene: 5. From germline, CDR1 is SGHAT and CDR2 FQNNGV. In DNA, the CDR3 is TGTGCCAGCAGCTCGACAGGGTACGCTGGAAACACCATATATTTT. This translates into CASSSTGYAGNTIYF.

CDR3 DNA: TGTGCCAGCAGCTTAGGCGGGACAGGGGCGGAGGAGACCCAGTACTTC. This encodes CASSLGGTGAEETQYF. V usage is TRBV7-2 and J usage is TRBJ2-5; 10 positions match TRBD1. The germline V gene encodes CDR1 SGHTA and CDR2 FQGNSA. V was pared by 1 base and J by 5 bases, with 7 bases of the junction left unmatched. There are 16 residues in the CDR3.

V gene TRBV6-1 combines with J gene TRBJ2-7; 8 positions agree with TRBD2. Germline V gene sequence: CDR1 MNHNS, CDR2 SASEGT. The CDR3 extends over 17 amino acids. The junction had 11 bases not matched to a gene; V was cut back by 2 bases and J by 2 bases. CDR3 amino acids: CASSEFHLPSGPYEQYF. CDR3 DNA: TGTGCCAGCAGTGAATTCCACCTGCCTAGCGGGCCCTACGAGCAGTACTTC.

V and J are TRBV13 and TRBJ2-2, with 11 nucleotides matching TRBD2. From germline, CDR1 is PRHDT and CDR2 FYEKMQ (reference sequence). With V trimmed by 2 bases and J by 9 bases, 8 bases remained unmatched. This CDR3 comprises 16 residues. CDR3 DNA: TGTGCCAGCAGCTTACTAGGACTAGCGGGCGACCGGGAGCTGTTTTTT. Residues: CASSLLGLAGDRELFF.

The rearrangement links TRBV5-4 to TRBJ1-1; 8 bases align to TRBD1. The V and J ends lost 0 bases and 0 bases, in that order; junction bases with no gene match: 1. The V gene's germline CDR1 is SGHNT and CDR2 YYREEE (reference sequence). This CDR3 spans 15 amino acids. CDR3 in DNA: TGTGCCAGCAGCTTGGGGACAGGGATGAACACTGAAGCTTTCTTT. As protein: CASSLGTGMNTEAFF.

This rearrangement joins TRBV5-1 to TRBJ2-4, with D perhaps matching TRBD1 (5 bases). From germline, CDR1 is SGHRS and CDR2 YFSETQ. This CDR3 is 11 amino acids long. V shed 4 bases and J shed 15 bases, with 14 bases lying between them. CDR3 in DNA: TGCGCCAGCAGCGCTACACAGGAAAGGTACTTC. Its translation: CASSATQERYF.

The chain recombines TRBV12-5 with TRBJ2-3; TRBD2 matches at 8 bases. Losses at the gene ends were 5 bases for V and 0 bases for J; bases not matched to a gene: 7. There are 16 residues in the CDR3. Germline lookup yields CDR1 LGHNT and CDR2 FRNRAP. CDR3 nucleotides: TGTGCTAGTGGTCCGGGACTAGTGTATAGCACAGATACGCAGTATTTT. Translating it yields CASGPGLVYSTDTQYF.

This chain links TRBV10-3 with TRBJ2-7; D uncertain. V lost 7 bases and J lost 2, with 12 bases in between. The CDR3 loop spans 13 amino acids. CDR1 and CDR2 (germline): ENHRY, SYGVKD. The CDR3 DNA is TGTGCCATCATGGCAGGCCAAACCTACGAGCAGTACTTC. As protein: CAIMAGQTYEQYF.

The chain joins TRBV7-9 to TRBJ2-2, with D possibly matching TRBD2 (5 bases). The V end was cut by 5 bases, the J end by 8 bases, with 12 bases between. Germline CDR1 is SEHNR and CDR2 is FQNEAQ (reference sequence). The CDR3 spans 13 residues. The DNA for the CDR3 is TGTGCCAGCAGCCCCGGGGTCTCGGGGGAGCTGTTTTTT. This translates into CASSPGVSGELFF.

This chain links TRBV6-9 with TRBJ2-3, with 7 bases lining up with TRBD2. The germline V gene encodes CDR1 MNHGY and CDR2 SVAAGI. The CDR3 totals 18 residues. V shed 2 bases, J shed 1 base, and the junction held 12 bases outside the gene matches. DNA of the CDR3: TGTGCCAGCAGTTATGGCCTTAGGCGGGAGAGGGGCACAGATACGCAGTATTTT. Residues: CASSYGLRRERGTDTQYF.

This chain connects TRBV27 to TRBJ2-3; D might be TRBD2 (6 bases). The CDR3 loop spans 15 amino acids. The V gene lost 3 bases and the J gene lost 3 bases, with 13 bases spanning the gap. Germline CDR1 and CDR2: MNHEY and SMNVEV (reference sequence). In DNA, the CDR3 is TGTGCCAGCAGTTTTAGGGCGGGATCGACAGATACGCAGTATTTT. Its protein product is CASSFRAGSTDTQYF.

The chain recombines TRBV6-5 with TRBJ2-7, with a tentative D call TRBD2 (6 bases). The CDR3 has 15 residues. Germline V gives CDR1 MNHEY, CDR2 SVGAGI. Trimming pared 4 bases from V and 0 bases from J, leaving 13 bases between. The CDR3 spells CASSSTTSRSYEQYF. CDR3 coding DNA: TGTGCCAGCAGTTCCACGACTAGTCGCTCCTACGAGCAGTACTTC.

V and J are TRBV5-1 and TRBJ2-7; possibly TRBD1 for D (6 bases). This CDR3 has 15 amino acids. V lost 7 bases to trimming and J lost 1 base, with 18 bases between them. Germline V gene sequence: CDR1 SGHRS, CDR2 YFSETQ. CDR3 sequence reads: CASSLWGHLSYEQYF. Written as DNA, the CDR3 is TGCGCCAGCTCATTATGGGGGCACCTTTCCTACGAGCAGTACTTC.

The chain couples TRBV11-2 to TRBJ1-1, with 7 bases lining up with TRBD1. V gave up 3 bases and J gave up 1 base; unmatched junction bases: 11. This CDR3 region has 17 residues. Germline CDR1 and CDR2: SGHAT and FQNNGV. The DNA of the CDR3 is TGTGCCAGCAGCTTGATAGGAGGGGGCGGAAGGAACACTGAAGCTTTCTTT. Residues: CASSLIGGGGRNTEAFF.

This chain joins TRBV19 and TRBJ2-3; TRBD2 matches 11 bases. Germline lookup yields CDR1 LNHDA and CDR2 SQIVND (reference sequence). The CDR3 loop spans 15 amino acids. The ends lost 4 bases at V and 7 bases at J; junction bases unmatched: 7. The CDR3 region is CASSTLAGGEYTQYF. DNA for the CDR3: TGTGCCAGTAGTACCTTAGCGGGAGGGGAGTATACGCAGTATTTT. Supplemented by reference TRBV19 and TRBJ2-3, the full variable domain reads DGGITQSPKYLFRKEGQNVTLSCEQNLNHDAMYWYRQDPGQGLRLIYYSQIVNDFQKGDIAEGYSVSREKKESFPLTVTSAQKNPTAFYLCASSTLAGGEYTQYFGPGTRLTVL.

The chain employs TRBV15 and TRBJ2-7, with a possible D match to TRBD2 (5 bases). The V and J ends lost 0 bases and 9 bases respectively, with 15 bases between them. Germline values: CDR1 LNHNV, CDR2 YYDKDF (reference sequence). CDR3 length: 14 amino acids. CDR3: CATSRESKGRVQYF. The CDR3 DNA reads as TGTGCCACCAGCAGAGAGTCGAAAGGGCGGGTGCAGTACTTC.

The V gene is TRBV10-2, the J gene TRBJ2-2; D is perhaps TRBD2 (5 bases). The CDR3 is 14 residues long. V lost 7 bases and J 0 bases, leaving 9 bases between the germline ends. Germline V lookup: CDR1 WSHSY, CDR2 SAAADI. The CDR3 reads CASNWGANTGELFF. Here the CDR3 DNA reads TGCGCCAGCAATTGGGGAGCGAACACCGGGGAGCTGTTTTTT.

The rearrangement links TRBV6-5 to TRBJ2-7; a weak D match, TRBD1 (7 bases). The length of the CDR3 is 15 residues. Per the germline V gene, CDR1 is MNHEY and CDR2 is SVGAGI. The ends were cut back, 0 bases at V and 3 bases at J, with 12 bases in the middle. The CDR3 loop is CASSYSVRGVYEQYF. CDR3 DNA sequence: TGTGCCAGCAGTTACTCGGTCAGGGGGGTCTACGAGCAGTACTTC.

V usage is TRBV4-2 and J usage is TRBJ2-3; D not resolved. The V gene lost 5 bases and the J gene lost 1 base, with 7 bases spanning the gap. CDR3 size: 13 residues. The V gene's germline CDR1 is LGHNA and CDR2 YNFKEQ. CDR3 sequence: CASSTRGTDTQYF. The CDR3 nucleotides are TGTGCCAGCAGCACCCGAGGCACAGATACGCAGTATTTT.

The chain couples TRBV4-1 to TRBJ2-6; 11 bases map to TRBD1. Germline trimming cut 3 bases from V and 2 bases from J; bases unmatched to any gene: 9. The CDR3 extends over 19 amino acids. The germline V gene encodes CDR1 MGHRA and CDR2 YSYEKL. CDR3 in amino acids: CASSQPRGQGAAGANVLTF. CDR3 nucleotides: TGCGCCAGCAGCCAGCCCCGCGGACAGGGGGCTGCTGGGGCCAACGTCCTGACTTTC.